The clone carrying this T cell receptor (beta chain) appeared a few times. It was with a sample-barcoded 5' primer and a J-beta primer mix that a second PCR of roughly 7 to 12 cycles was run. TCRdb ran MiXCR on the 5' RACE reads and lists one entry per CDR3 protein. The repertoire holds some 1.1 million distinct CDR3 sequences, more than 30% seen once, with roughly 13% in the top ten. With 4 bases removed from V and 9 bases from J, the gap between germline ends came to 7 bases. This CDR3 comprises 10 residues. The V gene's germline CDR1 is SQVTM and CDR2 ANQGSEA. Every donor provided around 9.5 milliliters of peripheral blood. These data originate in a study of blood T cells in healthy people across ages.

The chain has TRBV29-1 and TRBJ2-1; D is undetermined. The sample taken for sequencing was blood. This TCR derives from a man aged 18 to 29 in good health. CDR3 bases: TGCAGCGTTGGAAGAGGTGAGCAGTTCTTC. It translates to CSVGRGEQFF.